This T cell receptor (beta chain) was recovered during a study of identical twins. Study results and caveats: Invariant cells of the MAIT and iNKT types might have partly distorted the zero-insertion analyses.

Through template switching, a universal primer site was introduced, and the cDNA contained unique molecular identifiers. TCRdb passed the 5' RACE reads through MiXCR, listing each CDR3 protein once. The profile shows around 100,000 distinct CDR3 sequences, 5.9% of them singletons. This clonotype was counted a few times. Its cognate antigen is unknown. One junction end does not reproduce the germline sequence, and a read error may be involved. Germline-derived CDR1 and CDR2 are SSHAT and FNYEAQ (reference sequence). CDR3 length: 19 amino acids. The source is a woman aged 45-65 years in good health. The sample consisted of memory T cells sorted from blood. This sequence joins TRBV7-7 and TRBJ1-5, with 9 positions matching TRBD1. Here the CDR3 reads CASSLHRGRCPYFNQPQHF. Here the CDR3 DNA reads TGTGCTAGCAGTCTGCACAGGGGGCGTTGCCCTTACTTCAATCAGCCCCAGCATTTT.